This is a list of T cell receptor beta chains from one sample in a study of vaccination effects on CD4 cells after COVID-19. These receptors have no identified antigens. Clones were read by immunoSEQ multiplex PCR, and TCRdb kept only the in-frame ones, dropping some. The data show about 66,000 clones, roughly 79% seen once. This sample comprised CD4+ T cells from PBMCs cultured with HCoV-OC43 spike peptides, obtained after COVID-19 vaccination. The receptors shown here come from a human donor who received a COVID-19 vaccine. CDR3s include the opening cysteine and the closing phenylalanine or tryptophan. Each record gives: CDR3 protein, CDR3 DNA, V gene, J gene, clone size, D gene. D genes are given only for firm matches. Some rows mark clone size as missing; the rest say once, few, many or name a class of expanded clone.

cdr3_aa: CASSWRVTEAFF
cdr3_nt: TGTGCCAGCAGCTGGCGGGTCACTGAAGCTTTCTTT
v_call: TRBV7-8
j_call: TRBJ1-1
clone_size: NA
d_call: NA

cdr3_aa: CAWSVSRGHGYTF
cdr3_nt: TGTGCCTGGAGTGTTTCTAGGGGACATGGCTACACCTTC
v_call: TRBV30
j_call: TRBJ1-2
clone_size: NA
d_call: NA

cdr3_aa: CASSLYQPDTQYF
cdr3_nt: TGTGCCAGCAGCTTGTATCAGCCAGATACGCAGTATTTT
v_call: TRBV5-6
j_call: TRBJ2-3
clone_size: NA
d_call: NA

cdr3_aa: CASRLNAGGYTF
cdr3_nt: TGTGCCAGTAGATTAAATGCGGGAGGCTACACCTTC
v_call: TRBV19
j_call: TRBJ1-2
clone_size: NA
d_call: NA

cdr3_aa: CSVEATSNTEAFF
cdr3_nt: TGCAGCGTTGAGGCGACCTCGAACACTGAAGCTTTCTTT
v_call: TRBV29-1
j_call: TRBJ1-1
clone_size: NA
d_call: NA

cdr3_aa: CAWSRPTSNTEAFF
cdr3_nt: TGTGCCTGGAGTCGTCCAACCTCGAACACTGAAGCTTTCTTT
v_call: TRBV30
j_call: TRBJ1-1
clone_size: few
d_call: NA

cdr3_aa: CASSLESRGETQYF
cdr3_nt: TGCGCCAGCAGCTTGGAATCTAGGGGGGAGACCCAGTACTTC
v_call: TRBV5-1
j_call: TRBJ2-5
clone_size: NA
d_call: NA

cdr3_aa: CASGRTGNSPLHF
cdr3_nt: TGTGCCAGCGGCAGGACAGGCAATTCACCCCTCCACTTT
v_call: TRBV6-5
j_call: TRBJ1-6
clone_size: NA
d_call: TRBD1

cdr3_aa: CASMRGGGETQYF
cdr3_nt: TGTGCCAGTATGCGGGGGGGCGGAGAGACCCAGTACTTC
v_call: TRBV19
j_call: TRBJ2-5
clone_size: NA
d_call: TRBD2

cdr3_aa: CASGPGTGGAGELFF
cdr3_nt: TGTGCTAGTGGTCCCGGGACAGGGGGCGCCGGGGAGCTGTTTTTT
v_call: TRBV12-5
j_call: TRBJ2-2
clone_size: few
d_call: TRBD1

cdr3_aa: CASSSPRETQYF
cdr3_nt: TGTGCCAGCAGCTCCCCCAGAGAGACCCAGTACTTC
v_call: TRBV7-2
j_call: TRBJ2-5
clone_size: NA
d_call: NA

cdr3_aa: CASSKEDEKLFF
cdr3_nt: TGTGCCAGCAGCAAAGAGGATGAAAAACTGTTTTTT
v_call: TRBV21-1
j_call: TRBJ1-4
clone_size: NA
d_call: NA

cdr3_aa: CASREPQGLGLSSGNTIYF
cdr3_nt: TGTGCCAGCAGGGAACCTCAGGGCCTCGGACTTAGCTCTGGAAACACCATATATTTT
v_call: TRBV6-1
j_call: TRBJ1-3
clone_size: NA
d_call: NA

cdr3_aa: CASSFPTDRDLYNEQFF
cdr3_nt: TGTGCCAGCAGTTTCCCAACCGACAGGGACTTATACAATGAGCAGTTCTTC
v_call: TRBV28
j_call: TRBJ2-1
clone_size: NA
d_call: NA

cdr3_aa: CASSEMSFYETGGTDTQYF
cdr3_nt: TGTGCCAGCAGTGAGATGTCTTTTTATGAGACAGGGGGCACAGATACGCAGTATTTT
v_call: TRBV6-1
j_call: TRBJ2-3
clone_size: NA
d_call: TRBD1

cdr3_aa: CASSQDMGETQYF
cdr3_nt: TGTGCCAGCAGCCAAGATATGGGAGAGACCCAGTACTTC
v_call: TRBV14
j_call: TRBJ2-5
clone_size: NA
d_call: NA

cdr3_aa: CATSAGVWSDTQYF
cdr3_nt: TGTGCCACCAGTGCAGGGGTATGGTCAGATACGCAGTATTTT
v_call: TRBV24-1
j_call: TRBJ2-3
clone_size: NA
d_call: NA

cdr3_aa: CASSLEGHNYGYTF
cdr3_nt: TGCGCCAGCAGCTTGGAGGGGCACAACTATGGCTACACCTTC
v_call: TRBV5-1
j_call: TRBJ1-2
clone_size: NA
d_call: NA

cdr3_aa: CSVDRAATTSHYGYTF
cdr3_nt: TGCAGCGTTGATAGGGCGGCGACTACTTCCCACTATGGCTACACCTTC
v_call: TRBV29-1
j_call: TRBJ1-2
clone_size: NA
d_call: NA

cdr3_aa: CASSLGTSTDTQYF
cdr3_nt: TGTGCCAGCAGCCTAGGGACTAGCACAGATACGCAGTATTTT
v_call: TRBV7-9
j_call: TRBJ2-3
clone_size: few
d_call: NA

cdr3_aa: CASSHWRAGGSTDTQYF
cdr3_nt: TGTGCCAGCAGCCACTGGAGGGCGGGGGGCAGCACAGATACGCAGTATTTT
v_call: TRBV3-1/TRBV3-2
j_call: TRBJ2-3
clone_size: NA
d_call: TRBD2

cdr3_aa: CASSPQQGARTQYF
cdr3_nt: TGTGCCAGCAGCCCTCAACAAGGAGCAAGGACGCAGTATTTT
v_call: TRBV16
j_call: TRBJ2-3
clone_size: NA
d_call: NA

cdr3_aa: CASSTGRAGVGELFF
cdr3_nt: TGCGCCAGCAGCACTGGCAGGGCCGGCGTCGGGGAGCTGTTTTTT
v_call: TRBV5-1
j_call: TRBJ2-2
clone_size: NA
d_call: NA

cdr3_aa: CASSVGDSGNTIYF
cdr3_nt: TGTGCCAGCAGCGTAGGTGACTCTGGAAACACCATATATTTT
v_call: TRBV9
j_call: TRBJ1-3
clone_size: NA
d_call: NA

cdr3_aa: CASSSGQGGNEQFF
cdr3_nt: TGTGCCAGCAGTTCCGGACAGGGTGGCAATGAGCAGTTCTTC
v_call: TRBV28
j_call: TRBJ2-1
clone_size: NA
d_call: TRBD1

cdr3_aa: CASRPSGGPTDTQYF
cdr3_nt: TGTGCCAGCCGTCCTAGCGGGGGTCCGACAGATACGCAGTATTTT
v_call: TRBV2
j_call: TRBJ2-3
clone_size: few
d_call: TRBD2

cdr3_aa: CASSPNTGQGRGEQFF
cdr3_nt: TGTGCCAGCTCACCTAACACGGGACAGGGGAGAGGTGAGCAGTTCTTC
v_call: TRBV18
j_call: TRBJ2-1
clone_size: NA
d_call: TRBD1

cdr3_aa: CASSVAPHSLAGGLGELFF
cdr3_nt: TGTGCCAGCAGCGTGGCCCCACACTCACTAGCGGGGGGGCTCGGGGAGCTGTTTTTT
v_call: TRBV9
j_call: TRBJ2-2
clone_size: NA
d_call: TRBD2

cdr3_aa: CASSLDRRPDNSPLHF
cdr3_nt: TGTGCCAGCAGTTTGGACCGACGGCCTGATAATTCACCCCTCCACTTT
v_call: TRBV27
j_call: TRBJ1-6
clone_size: NA
d_call: NA

cdr3_aa: CASSLEAGGLTEAFF
cdr3_nt: TGCGCCAGCAGCTTGGAGGCAGGGGGCCTCACTGAAGCTTTCTTT
v_call: TRBV5-1
j_call: TRBJ1-1
clone_size: NA
d_call: TRBD1

cdr3_aa: CAWNKGWSETQYF
cdr3_nt: TGTGCCTGGAACAAGGGGTGGTCGGAGACCCAGTACTTC
v_call: TRBV30
j_call: TRBJ2-5
clone_size: few
d_call: NA

cdr3_aa: CASSLGRNSPLHF
cdr3_nt: TGTGCCAGCAGCCTCGGGAGGAATTCACCCCTCCACTTT
v_call: TRBV5-8
j_call: TRBJ1-6
clone_size: NA
d_call: NA

cdr3_aa: CSASKGLNTEAFF
cdr3_nt: TGCAGTGCTAGTAAGGGGCTGAACACTGAAGCTTTCTTT
v_call: TRBV20-1
j_call: TRBJ1-1
clone_size: NA
d_call: NA

cdr3_aa: CAGSRVFGRQTQYF
cdr3_nt: TGTGCCGGATCCCGGGTTTTTGGACGTCAGACCCAGTACTTC
v_call: TRBV30
j_call: TRBJ2-5
clone_size: few
d_call: NA

cdr3_aa: CASSPGTGSGTQYF
cdr3_nt: TGTGCCAGTAGCCCCGGGACAGGGAGTGGCACGCAGTATTTT
v_call: TRBV19
j_call: TRBJ2-3
clone_size: NA
d_call: TRBD1

cdr3_aa: CASSQMTQNTGELFF
cdr3_nt: TGTGCCAGCAGCCAAATGACTCAGAACACCGGGGAGCTGTTTTTT
v_call: TRBV3-1/TRBV3-2
j_call: TRBJ2-2
clone_size: few
d_call: NA

cdr3_aa: CASSLILAGGPETQYF
cdr3_nt: TGTGCCAGCAGCTTAATCCTAGCGGGGGGGCCAGAGACCCAGTACTTC
v_call: TRBV7-9
j_call: TRBJ2-5
clone_size: NA
d_call: TRBD2

cdr3_aa: CASSTLAGGHGTQYF
cdr3_nt: TGTGCCAGCAGCACTTTAGCGGGGGGGCACGGGACCCAGTACTTC
v_call: TRBV21-1
j_call: TRBJ2-5
clone_size: NA
d_call: NA

cdr3_aa: CASRRGDSTDTQYF
cdr3_nt: TGCGCCAGCAGGCGGGGGGACAGCACAGATACGCAGTATTTT
v_call: TRBV5-1
j_call: TRBJ2-3
clone_size: NA
d_call: TRBD2

cdr3_aa: CSVHYTEAFF
cdr3_nt: TGCAGCGTCCATTACACTGAAGCTTTCTTT
v_call: TRBV29-1
j_call: TRBJ1-1
clone_size: NA
d_call: NA

cdr3_aa: CASIDSGGAYNEQFF
cdr3_nt: TGTGCCAGTATAGATAGCGGGGGGGCCTACAATGAGCAGTTCTTC
v_call: TRBV19
j_call: TRBJ2-1
clone_size: NA
d_call: TRBD2

cdr3_aa: CASSLAGEEADTQYF
cdr3_nt: TGTGCCAGCAGCTTAGCCGGGGAGGAAGCAGATACGCAGTATTTT
v_call: TRBV11-3
j_call: TRBJ2-3
clone_size: NA
d_call: NA

cdr3_aa: CASSARPGTYNEQFF
cdr3_nt: TGTGCCAGCAGCGCCAGACCCGGGACTTACAATGAGCAGTTCTTC
v_call: TRBV9
j_call: TRBJ2-1
clone_size: NA
d_call: NA

cdr3_aa: CASSLVVAAGGKETQYF
cdr3_nt: TGTGCCAGCAGCTTAGTCGTGGCAGCGGGGGGGAAAGAGACCCAGTACTTC
v_call: TRBV7-2
j_call: TRBJ2-5
clone_size: NA
d_call: TRBD2

cdr3_aa: CASSLVLAGSTYNEQFF
cdr3_nt: TGCGCCAGCAGCTTGGTACTAGCGGGGTCAACCTACAATGAGCAGTTCTTC
v_call: TRBV5-1
j_call: TRBJ2-1
clone_size: once
d_call: TRBD2

cdr3_aa: CASSPQEGRNSPLHF
cdr3_nt: TGTGCCAGCAGTCCTCAGGAGGGGCGGAATTCACCCCTCCACTTT
v_call: TRBV28
j_call: TRBJ1-6
clone_size: NA
d_call: NA

cdr3_aa: CASSTGDRASVETQYF
cdr3_nt: TGTGCCAGCAGTACTGGGGACAGGGCGAGTGTAGAGACCCAGTACTTC
v_call: TRBV27
j_call: TRBJ2-5
clone_size: NA
d_call: TRBD1

cdr3_aa: CSAMRETQYF
cdr3_nt: TGCAGTGCTATGCGGGAGACCCAGTACTTC
v_call: TRBV20-1
j_call: TRBJ2-5
clone_size: NA
d_call: NA

cdr3_aa: CASSFRGPSTDTQYF
cdr3_nt: TGTGCCAGCAGCTTTCGGGGCCCGAGCACAGATACGCAGTATTTT
v_call: TRBV11-2
j_call: TRBJ2-3
clone_size: NA
d_call: NA

cdr3_aa: CATSDPTPGKMNEQFF
cdr3_nt: TGTGCCACCAGTGACCCGACCCCGGGGAAGATGAATGAGCAGTTCTTC
v_call: TRBV24-1
j_call: TRBJ2-1
clone_size: NA
d_call: NA

cdr3_aa: CASSLGGGLAGTPSYNEQFF
cdr3_nt: TGCGCCAGCAGCTTGGGGGGGGGACTAGCGGGGACCCCCTCCTACAATGAGCAGTTCTTC
v_call: TRBV5-1
j_call: TRBJ2-1
clone_size: NA
d_call: TRBD2